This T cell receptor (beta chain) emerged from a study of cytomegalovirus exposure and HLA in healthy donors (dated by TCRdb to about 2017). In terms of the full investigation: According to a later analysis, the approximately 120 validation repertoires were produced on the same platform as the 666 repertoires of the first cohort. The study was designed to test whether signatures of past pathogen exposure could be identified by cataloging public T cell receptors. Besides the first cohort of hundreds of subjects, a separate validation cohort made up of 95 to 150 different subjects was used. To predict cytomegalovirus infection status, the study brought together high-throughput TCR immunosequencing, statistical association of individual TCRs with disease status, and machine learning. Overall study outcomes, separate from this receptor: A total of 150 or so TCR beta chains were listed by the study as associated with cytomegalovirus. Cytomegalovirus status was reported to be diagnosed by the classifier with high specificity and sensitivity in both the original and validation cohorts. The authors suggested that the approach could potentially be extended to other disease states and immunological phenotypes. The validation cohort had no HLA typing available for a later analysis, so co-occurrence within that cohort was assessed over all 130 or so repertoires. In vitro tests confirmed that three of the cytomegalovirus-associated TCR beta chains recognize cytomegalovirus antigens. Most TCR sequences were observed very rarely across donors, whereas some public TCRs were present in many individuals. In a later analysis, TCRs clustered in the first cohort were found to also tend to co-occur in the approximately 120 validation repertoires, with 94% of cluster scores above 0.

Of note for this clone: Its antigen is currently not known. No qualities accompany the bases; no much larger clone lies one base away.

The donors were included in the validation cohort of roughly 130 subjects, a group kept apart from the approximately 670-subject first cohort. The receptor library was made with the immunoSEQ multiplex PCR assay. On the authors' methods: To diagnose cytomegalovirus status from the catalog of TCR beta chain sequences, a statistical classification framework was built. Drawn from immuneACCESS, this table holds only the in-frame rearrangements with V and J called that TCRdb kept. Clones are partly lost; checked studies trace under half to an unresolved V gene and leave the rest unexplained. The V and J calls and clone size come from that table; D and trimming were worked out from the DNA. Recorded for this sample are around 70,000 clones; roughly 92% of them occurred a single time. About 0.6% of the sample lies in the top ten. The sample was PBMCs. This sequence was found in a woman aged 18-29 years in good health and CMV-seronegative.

CDR3 region: CASTHGREATQYF. In nucleotide form, the sequence is TGTGCCAGCACCCATGGGAGGGAGGCGACCCAGTACTTC. The chain links TRBV21-1 with TRBJ2-5; the listed D gene, TRBD2, was not tested against the DNA. TRBV21-1 is termed a pseudogene. The CDR3 measures 13 amino acids from cysteine to phenylalanine. The DNA shown is the 39-base CDR3, in frame from base 1.